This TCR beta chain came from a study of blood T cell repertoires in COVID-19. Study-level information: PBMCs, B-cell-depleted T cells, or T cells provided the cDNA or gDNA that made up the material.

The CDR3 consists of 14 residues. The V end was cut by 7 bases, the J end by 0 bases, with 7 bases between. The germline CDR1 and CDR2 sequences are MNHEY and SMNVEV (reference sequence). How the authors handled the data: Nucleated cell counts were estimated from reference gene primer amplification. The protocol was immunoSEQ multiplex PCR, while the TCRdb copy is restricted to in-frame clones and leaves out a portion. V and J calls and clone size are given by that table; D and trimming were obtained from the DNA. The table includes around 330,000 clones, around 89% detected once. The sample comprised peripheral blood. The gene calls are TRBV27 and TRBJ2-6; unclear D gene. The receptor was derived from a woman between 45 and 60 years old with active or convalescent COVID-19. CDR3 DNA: TGTGCCAGCACCAAAGCCTCTGGGGCCAACGTCCTGACTTTC. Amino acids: CASTKASGANVLTF. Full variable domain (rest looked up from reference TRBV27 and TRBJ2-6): EAQVTQNPRYLITVTGKKLTVTCSQNMNHEYMSWYRQDPGLGLRQIYYSMNVEVTDKGDVPEGYKVSRKEKRNFPLILESPSPNQTSLYFCASTKASGANVLTFGAGSRLTVL.